This T cell receptor (beta chain) was observed in a study of T cell responses to AZD1222 COVID-19 vaccine (dated by TCRdb to the early 2020s). Regarding the complete study: Because spike-specific TCR depth and breadth did not differ between the two schedules, AZD1222 recipients who got a second dose at roughly 4 weeks were pooled with those who got a second dose at roughly 12 weeks. A total of 230 to 250 trial participants underwent TCR sequencing, of whom around 200 received two doses of AZD1222 and some 25 received two doses of the MenACWY control vaccine. Enrollment into the trials was organized by age into subgroups of 18-55, 56-69 and 70-plus years, and those subgroups contained roughly 150, 30 and 60 TCR-sequenced participants, respectively.

The CDR3 regions of human TCRbeta chains were analyzed by immunosequencing. The authors processed their data as follows. Repertoire TCRs were matched against a reference library of SARS-CoV-2-specific TCRs generated with the MIRA antigen-specificity platform. Breadth meant the fraction of unique TCRs that were SARS-CoV-2-associated, whereas depth meant the fraction of total T cells that were SARS-CoV-2-associated. Using the MIRA data, each spike-specific TCR was mapped to the spike region that the TCR reacts to and placed in a CD4 or CD8 class. Log10-transformed breadth and depth values were compared by one-way ANOVA with Sidak's multiple comparisons tests. The immuneACCESS repertoire file appears here via TCRdb, limited to in-frame rearrangements. These files lack a portion of the clones; in checked studies, under half of the deficit traces to unresolved V genes, and the cause of the others is not known. Clonal size and the V and J genes are those of that table, whereas D and trimming came from the DNA. This sample gives over 85,000 clones in total; around 81% of them show up just once. Together, the top ten hold 4% to 5% of the sample.

A note on this clone: Its antigen target is currently unknown. No per-base quality is available; no much larger clone lies one base away.

The junction shows trimming of 7 bases on V and 1 base on J, plus 16 bases between the germline ends. Including the terminal cysteine and phenylalanine, the CDR3 comprises 15 residues. Only CDR3 DNA remains: 45 bases, in frame from the first base. CDR1 SGHTA and CDR2 FQGNSA were looked up in the germline V gene. The full study reports these points: Participants were mostly white British and included more females than males, and it was suggested by the authors that clonal diversity may have been underestimated. In the small 56-69-year group, the increase in depth fell short of significance, most likely because of low power. Spike-specific TCR breadth and depth rose significantly after two AZD1222 doses compared with day 0 and with MenACWY recipients. No day 14 peak-response samples were available, so repertoires were characterized only after the peak T cell response. Conclusions about previously exposed vaccinees are limited because only five to seven AZD1222 recipients were SARS-CoV-2 seropositive at baseline. Nearly half of unique spike-specific TCRs reportedly recognized epitopes outside regions mutated in the B.1.351 and B.1.1.7 variants. The whole spike protein was spanned by vaccine-associated CD4 TCRs, and dominant responses were seen in regions 160-218 and 743-854.

In light of the paper, this sample's time point label describes: baseline before first vaccination. Samples from vaccinated people were obtained from the UK trials COV001 and COV002, which included a single-blind randomized controlled phase 2/3 trial of AZD1222 (ChAdOx1 nCoV-19) in healthy adults. For TCRbeta chain sequencing, PBMC samples were collected from trial participants at day 0 and at day 28 after the second dose. The sample in question was peripheral blood, obtained on day 0 of AZD1222 vaccination. The chain employs TRBV7-2 and TRBJ1-1; tentative D gene TRBD1, with 5 bases matching. The TCR sequence derives from an adult in good health. DNA sequence: TGTGCCAGCATCCCACGGGGGATTCCGAACACTGAAGCTTTCTTT. Protein translation: CASIPRGIPNTEAFF.